Described below is a single TCR beta chain sequence and its context. No antigen is known for it. This may be a read error, as it is one base from a much larger clone. Any patient presenting with uncontrolled infection, other autoimmune disease, pregnancy or lactation was left out. Diagnoses rested on clinical symptoms, serum thyroxine and TRAb, thyroid ultrasound and orbital computed tomography. Cells are PBMCs isolated from around 10 ml of fresh blood. The entry originates in a study of T cells in Graves' hyperthyroidism and ophthalmopathy. The CDR3 contains 15 residues. The V end was cut by 5 bases, the J end by 5 bases, with 19 bases between. The germline V gene encodes CDR1 SGHTA and CDR2 FQGTGA. RNA transcripts gave rise to amplified TCR beta CDR3 regions. The primer set for the first-round RT-PCR of the TCR CDR3 was HTBI. TCRdb re-analysed the multiplex PCR reads in MiXCR, keeping a single row per CDR3 protein. The sample holds approximately 320,000 distinct CDR3 sequences; roughly 17% are singletons and the top ten take around a third.

Study findings and constraints: Most thyroid clonotypes expanded above 0.001 appeared in blood too.

The source material was blood. The chain employs TRBV7-3 and TRBJ2-7; D is perhaps TRBD1 (6 bases). The receptor was isolated from a man aged 25 to 45 with Graves' hyperthyroidism. The CDR3 here is CASSVAGTWFDEQYF. The CDR3 DNA reads TGTGCCAGCAGCGTCGCCGGGACATGGTTCGACGAGCAGTACTTC.